The source of this T cell receptor (beta chain) is a study of blood T cell repertoires in COVID-19. V dropped 5 bases and J dropped 4; count of bases not matched to a gene: 11. This CDR3 spans 15 amino acids. Looked up from germline, CDR1 is SGHVS and CDR2 is FQNEAQ. Using immunoSEQ multiplex PCR, the repertoire was profiled, and TCRdb retains in-frame clones only, with some absent. The profile shows about 260,000 clones, over 80% of them singletons. The TCR sequence derives from a woman between 40 and 50 years old who had recovered from COVID-19. The sequencing sample was made of peripheral blood. The chain couples TRBV7-8 to TRBJ2-7; TRBD1 agrees at 7 bases. CDR3 region: CASSNPGGFWYEQYF. The CDR3 DNA reads TGTGCCAGCAGCAACCCAGGGGGATTTTGGTACGAGCAGTACTTC.